These 15 T cell receptor beta chains were all obtained from the same sample, sequenced in a study of blood T cell repertoires in COVID-19 (dated by TCRdb to 2020 to 2021). Library preparation used the immunoSEQ multiplex PCR assay. Entries here come from immuneACCESS through TCRdb and include only in-frame sequences with V and J called. Some clones fail to appear in such tables; in the studies checked, an unresolved V gene covers under half of the shortfall, and the cause of the remainder is unknown. In this sample the table shows 45,000 to 55,000 clones, roughly 82% of which occur a single time. Of the sample, just under 25% is held by the ten largest clones. The source material was peripheral blood. The receptors stem from a woman of 80 years or more with acute or convalescent COVID-19.

This clone was found once. The chain combines TRBV5-1 with TRBJ1-6; D gene unclear. Germline V lookup: CDR1 SGHRS, CDR2 YFSETQ. V was trimmed by 4 bases and J by 7 bases, leaving 15 bases between them. The CDR3 contains 15 residues. The CDR3 region is CASSPSTASNSPLHF. The CDR3 bases are TGCGCCAGCAGCCCAAGCACAGCTAGCAATTCACCCCTCCACTTT.

This clone was detected once. V is TRBV11-2 and J is TRBJ2-3, with D possibly being TRBD1 (5 bases). CDR3 length: 14 amino acids. Germline V gene data show CDR1 as SGHAT and CDR2 as FQNNGV. V shed 0 bases and J shed 5 bases, with 9 bases lying between them. CDR3 region: CASSLDRAKDTQYF. For the CDR3, the DNA is TGTGCCAGCAGCTTAGACAGGGCCAAAGATACGCAGTATTTT.

The chain carries TRBV10-3 and TRBJ2-7; TRBD1 matches 7 bases. Losses at the gene ends were 2 bases for V and 0 bases for J; bases not matched to a gene: 7. This CDR3 region has 16 residues. From germline, CDR1 is ENHRY and CDR2 SYGVKD. CDR3 bases: TGTGCCATCAGTGAGCCTGGGGACAGCTCCTCCTACGAGCAGTACTTC. Amino acids: CAISEPGDSSSYEQYF.

The chain uses TRBV18 and TRBJ2-1, with TRBD2 matching over 8 bases. J was trimmed by 7 bases and V by 6 bases; bases with no gene match: 8. CDR1 KGHSH and CDR2 LQKENI come from the germline V gene. There are 14 residues in the CDR3. The CDR3 reads CASSWREVLNEQFF. The CDR3 nucleotides read TGTGCCAGCTCCTGGCGGGAGGTGCTGAATGAGCAGTTCTTC.

The chain joins TRBV5-1 to TRBJ1-6; D possibly corresponds to TRBD1 (6 bases). Germline V gives CDR1 SGHRS, CDR2 YFSETQ. The V end lost 0 bases, the J end lost 0 bases, and 10 bases lay between the germline ends. The length of the CDR3 is 17 residues. This CDR3 is CASSLGGGSSYNSPLHF. As DNA, the CDR3 is TGCGCCAGCAGCTTGGGAGGGGGAAGCTCCTATAATTCACCCCTCCACTTT.

CDR3: CASSFITGGTDTQYF. DNA for the CDR3: TGCGCCAGCAGCTTCATAACAGGGGGCACAGATACGCAGTATTTT. This sequence joins TRBV5-1 and TRBJ2-3, with 7 bases lining up with TRBD1. After removal of 2 bases from V and 1 base from J, the junction contained 4 bases not matched to a gene. The CDR3 has 15 amino acids. CDR1 is SGHRS, CDR2 YFSETQ, per germline.

The chain employs TRBV30 and TRBJ1-4; D not resolved. The CDR3 runs 15 residues. The V gene's germline CDR1 is GTSNPN and CDR2 SVGIG (reference sequence). Trimming left V 2 bases short and J 8 bases short, with 18 bases between. Here the CDR3 reads CAWSPGNQRREKLFF. CDR3 sequence (DNA): TGTGCCTGGAGTCCCGGGAACCAGAGAAGAGAAAAACTGTTTTTT.

The chain has TRBV27 and TRBJ1-2, with 9 bases matching TRBD1. The CDR3 sequence is 15 residues long. J gave up 0 bases and V 6 bases, and 5 bases lay outside the gene matches. The germline CDR1 and CDR2 sequences are MNHEY and SMNVEV (reference sequence). The CDR3 DNA follows: TGTGCCAGCAGACCTGGACAGGGGACTAACTATGGCTACACCTTC. It is translated as CASRPGQGTNYGYTF.

The CDR3: CASSFTGDGYTF. The CDR3 DNA reads TGTGCCAGCAGTTTTACAGGGGACGGCTACACCTTC. The chain links TRBV3-1 (or the pseudogene TRBV3-2) to TRBJ1-2, with 7 bases lining up with TRBD1. J lost 8 bases, V lost 6 bases, and 6 bases had no gene match. The CDR3 is made up of 12 amino acids. The V gene's germline CDR1 is LGHDT and CDR2 YNNKEL (reference sequence).

This clone was seen more than once but under ten times. This chain connects TRBV11-3 to TRBJ2-1, with D maybe TRBD2 (5 bases). Trimming shortened V by 7 bases and J by 4 bases, and 14 bases separated the two germline ends. This CDR3 has 14 amino acids. The germline gives CDR1 SGHNT, CDR2 YENEEA. The chain's CDR3 is CASTDGTGYNEQFF. The CDR3 nucleotides are TGTGCCAGCACCGACGGAACGGGGTACAATGAGCAGTTCTTC.

The chain combines TRBV19 with TRBJ2-2; 9 bases agree with TRBD2. The CDR3 totals 16 residues. J gave up 7 bases and V 8 bases, and 14 bases lay outside the gene matches. CDR1 is LNHDA, CDR2 SQIVND, per germline (reference sequence). This CDR3 is CASSRSSGRRGGELFF. As DNA, the CDR3 is TGTGCCAGTTCCAGGAGTAGCGGGAGAAGGGGCGGGGAGCTGTTTTTT.

This clone was picked up a small number of times. V and J are TRBV19 and TRBJ2-3; 9 nucleotides line up with TRBD1. Per the germline V gene, CDR1 is LNHDA and CDR2 is SQIVND (reference sequence). V gave up 5 bases and J gave up 3 bases; unmatched junction bases: 6. The CDR3 contains 15 residues. CDR3 sequence: CASSPAGTGTDTQYF. CDR3 nucleotide sequence: TGTGCCAGTAGTCCGGCTGGGACAGGGACAGATACGCAGTATTTT.

This chain connects TRBV5-1 to TRBJ2-2; TRBD2 matches 15 bases. This CDR3 is built from 18 residues. The V and J ends lost 4 bases and 7 bases, in that order; junction bases with no gene match: 11. Germline CDR1 SGHRS, CDR2 YFSETQ. The CDR3 DNA follows: TGCGCCAGCAGCCCCGGACTAGCGGGAGGGCCGAGGGGCGGGGAGCTGTTTTTT. The encoded protein is CASSPGLAGGPRGGELFF.

This chain links TRBV27 with TRBJ2-1; tentatively, D is TRBD2 (5 bases). This CDR3 has 13 amino acids. The germline gives CDR1 MNHEY, CDR2 SMNVEV (reference sequence). The V gene lost 6 bases and the J gene lost 8 bases, with 14 bases spanning the gap. The CDR3 coding sequence is TGTGCCAGCAGGGCTAGCATGATCCATGAGCAGTTCTTC. This gives the protein CASRASMIHEQFF.

The chain employs TRBV9 and TRBJ2-2, with D perhaps TRBD2 (5 bases). Germline V gene sequence: CDR1 SGDLS, CDR2 YYNGEE. This CDR3 is 15 amino acids long. V lost 0 bases to trimming and J lost 4 bases, with 10 bases between them. The CDR3 region has the DNA TGTGCCAGCAGCGTAGTAAGCGGAAGCACCGGGGAGCTGTTTTTT. Amino acid sequence: CASSVVSGSTGELFF.